The clone carrying this TCR beta chain was found a few times. The antigen remains undetermined. Each CDR3 protein gets one entry after TCRdb re-called the reads with MiXCR. This sample has a few hundred thousand distinct CDR3 sequences, with around 18% found just once. The entry originates in a study of T cell repertoires in cytomegalovirus infection. For the study at large: Matching HLA type and CMV infection were both indicated by public TCR beta signatures.

Study conclusions and caveats: Carriers of CMV and the relevant HLA type were discriminated by public TCR beta frequency.

Germline lookup yields CDR1 MGHRA and CDR2 YSYEKL. V lost 4 bases, J lost 0 bases, and 13 bases lay in between. There are 16 residues in the CDR3. The receptor's source is a human donor in good health (CMV status not recorded). Some clones in this sample may be carry-over from other donors' samples. The rearrangement joins TRBV4-1 to TRBJ2-1; perhaps TRBD2 as D (5 bases). Sequenced material: PBMCs. The CDR3 loop reads CASSLLDSSSYNEQFF. The CDR3 nucleotides read TGCGCCAGCAGCCTTTTGGACTCGAGCTCCTACAATGAGCAGTTCTTC.